Below are 15 T cell receptor beta chains sequenced from a single sample in a study of spatial heterogeneity in lung cancer. Each CDR3 protein is one row after TCRdb ran MiXCR on the 5' RACE reads. The sample records approximately 40,000 distinct CDR3 sequences, 5.2% being singletons. Time point given: sample taken at primary tumor resection. Without sorting, whole RNA was sequenced from tumor, nontumor lung or frozen PBMC. The specimen comprised PBMCs, sampled at surgery. The origin of the receptors is a female donor with early-stage non-small cell lung cancer.

This clonotype was recorded many times. The CDR3 sequence: CSARPQTDTQYF. DNA of the CDR3: TGCAGTGCTAGACCACAGACAGATACGCAGTATTTT. The chain uses TRBV20-1 and TRBJ2-3, with D unresolved. This CDR3 is built from 12 residues. Germline V lookup: CDR1 DFQATT, CDR2 SNEGSKA (reference sequence). V was shortened by 2 bases and J by 3 bases, with 6 bases between the two germline ends.

The table lists this clonotype with many counts. This chain links TRBV28 with TRBJ1-4, with 7 bases fitting TRBD1. Germline lookup yields CDR1 MDHEN and CDR2 SYDVKM. The CDR3 loop spans 14 amino acids. J was trimmed by 8 bases and V by 5 bases; bases with no gene match: 8. The CDR3 is CASSGTGAQEKLFF. The CDR3 DNA sequence: TGTGCCAGCAGTGGAACAGGGGCGCAGGAAAAACTGTTTTTT.

As for this clonotype: This could be a read error, since a much larger clone is one nucleotide away. The J gene is TRBJ2-1, the V gene TRBV9, with a weak D call TRBD2 (5 bases). Germline V gene lookup returns CDR1 SGDLS and CDR2 YYNGEE. V dropped 4 bases and J dropped 2 bases, with 13 bases sitting between them. This CDR3 comprises 15 residues. CDR3 residues: CASSSRASPYNEQFF. In nucleotides, the CDR3 is TGTGCCAGCAGCTCCCGGGCTAGCCCCTACAATGAGCAGTTCTTC.

At least ten counts were recorded for this clonotype. V usage is TRBV28 and J usage is TRBJ2-2; 9 positions agree with TRBD1. The germline V gene has CDR1 MDHEN and CDR2 SYDVKM. Unmatched junction bases numbered 7, after V lost 8 bases and J lost 3 bases. This CDR3 region has 15 residues. The DNA of the CDR3 is TGTGCCAGCGGGTCCCGGGACAGGGACACCGGGGAGCTGTTTTTT. Protein sequence: CASGSRDRDTGELFF.

This clonotype was recorded many times. The chain combines TRBV9 with TRBJ2-1; the match to TRBD2 covers 8 bases. Trimming removed 0 bases from V and 3 bases from J; junction bases left unmatched: 2. Germline-derived CDR1 and CDR2 are SGDLS and YYNGEE. The CDR3 runs to 15 residues. The CDR3 spells CASSVGGGFYNEQFF. The CDR3 coding sequence is TGTGCCAGCAGCGTAGGCGGGGGGTTCTACAATGAGCAGTTCTTC.

This clonotype was observed at least ten times. This chain connects TRBV27 to TRBJ2-7, with 12 nucleotides matching TRBD1. Per the germline V gene, CDR1 is MNHEY and CDR2 is SMNVEV (reference sequence). This CDR3 is built from 16 residues. V dropped 5 bases and J dropped 1; count of bases not matched to a gene: 6. In DNA form, the CDR3 reads TGTGCCAGCAGTCTACGGGACAGGGGGCGTTCCTACGAGCAGTACTTC. It yields the protein CASSLRDRGRSYEQYF.

In its sample, this clonotype was seen many times. V and J are TRBV2 and TRBJ2-4; TRBD2 agrees at 7 bases. Germline assignment: CDR1 SNHLY and CDR2 FYNNEI. The trim removed 4 bases at V and 6 bases at J, leaving 3 bases unmatched. This CDR3 contains 13 residues. Written as DNA, the CDR3 is TGTGCCAGCAGTGCTAGCGGAGGAAACATTCAGTACTTC. As protein: CASSASGGNIQYF.

This clonotype was detected ten times or more. V is TRBV9 and J is TRBJ1-6, with unresolved D. The germline V gene encodes CDR1 SGDLS and CDR2 YYNGEE. The ends were cut back, 0 bases at V and 10 bases at J, with 11 bases in the middle. The CDR3 is 14 amino acids. The CDR3 DNA sequence: TGTGCCAGCAGCGTAGAAACCCCCGGCTCACCCCTCCACTTT. Translation: CASSVETPGSPLHF.

Ten or more counts support this clonotype. V is TRBV20-1 and J is TRBJ1-4; D unclear. The CDR3 contains 13 residues. CDR1 is DFQATT and CDR2 is SNEGSKA in the germline V gene (reference sequence). The V and J ends lost 2 bases and 5 bases respectively, with 9 bases between them. CDR3 protein: CSARHGENEKLFF. The CDR3 nucleotides read TGCAGTGCTAGACACGGAGAAAATGAAAAACTGTTTTTT.

This clonotype appeared many times. The chain uses TRBV29-1 and TRBJ1-4, with D unclear. V lost 4 bases to trimming and J lost 1 base, with 7 bases between them. Germline V gives CDR1 SQVTM, CDR2 ANQGSEA. The CDR3 runs 13 residues. CDR3 protein: CSVAPGTNEKLFF. The CDR3 DNA follows: TGCAGCGTTGCGCCTGGAACTAATGAAAAACTGTTTTTT.

This clonotype was observed many times. V is TRBV5-5 and J is TRBJ2-7; tentative D call: TRBD1 (6 bases). The germline V gene has CDR1 SGHKS and CDR2 YYEKEE (reference sequence). CDR3 length: 14 residues. Trimming shortened V by 0 bases and J by 0 bases, and 7 bases separated the two germline ends. CDR3 sequence: CASSLVQGSYEQYF. The CDR3 DNA sequence: TGTGCCAGCAGCTTGGTACAGGGCTCCTACGAGCAGTACTTC.

Ten or more counts support this clonotype. The rearrangement links TRBV30 to TRBJ2-7, with D possibly TRBD2 on 5 matching bases. The V end lost 3 bases, the J end lost 2 bases, and 14 bases lay between the germline ends. The CDR3 runs to 14 residues. Germline V gene data show CDR1 as GTSNPN and CDR2 as SVGIG (reference sequence). The CDR3 spells CAWSPTLRAYEQYF. The CDR3, as DNA: TGTGCCTGGAGCCCTACCCTGAGGGCCTACGAGCAGTACTTC.

This clonotype was detected ten times or more. This chain links TRBV5-1 with TRBJ1-1; D is perhaps TRBD1 (5 bases). V shed 0 bases and J shed 3 bases, with 12 bases lying between them. The CDR3 contains 15 residues. The V gene's germline CDR1 is SGHRS and CDR2 YFSETQ. For the CDR3, the DNA is TGCGCCAGCAGCTTGGGCCCAGGGAGGGACACTGAAGCTTTCTTT. This sequence encodes CASSLGPGRDTEAFF.

This clonotype has a count of ten or more. The V call is TRBV20-1, the J call TRBJ1-1; 7 bases map to TRBD1. V shed 6 bases and J 1 base; nucleotides not matched to a gene: 8. Germline V gene data show CDR1 as DFQATT and CDR2 as SNEGSKA (reference sequence). The CDR3 consists of 14 residues. DNA for the CDR3: TGCAGTGCACGAGACGACAGGGCGAACACTGAAGCTTTCTTT. Amino acids: CSARDDRANTEAFF.

This clonotype showed up many times. The V and J genes are TRBV5-4 and TRBJ1-1; D is unclear. Germline V gene data show CDR1 as SGHNT and CDR2 as YYREEE (reference sequence). The CDR3 runs to 14 residues. Trimming removed 0 bases from V and 4 bases from J, with 10 bases in between. CDR3 nucleotides: TGTGCCAGCAGCTTGGCCTGGGGAGGCACTGAAGCTTTCTTT. It translates to CASSLAWGGTEAFF.